The 3 T cell receptor beta chains in this list originate from one sample, sequenced in a study of OX40 agonist ivuxolimab in advanced cancers. Sequencing used immunoSEQ multiplex PCR; TCRdb keeps in-frame clones, though not all of them. The sample has 60,000 to 70,000 clones, 75% to 95% seen once. The source material was CD4+ or CD8+ T cells sorted from blood, sampled in a trial of the OX40 agonist ivuxolimab. These receptors originate from an adult with an advanced solid tumor such as melanoma, head and neck, liver or kidney cancer.

This clone has just one count. The chain employs TRBV5-4 and TRBJ2-2; the match to TRBD2 covers 8 bases. CDR3 size: 13 residues. With 4 bases clipped from V and 5 bases from J, the junction kept 1 base outside the gene matches. Germline lookup yields CDR1 SGHNT and CDR2 YYREEE (reference sequence). The CDR3 loop reads CASSPGGTGELFF. Here the CDR3 DNA reads TGTGCCAGCAGCCCGGGGGGGACCGGGGAGCTGTTTTTT.

The chain has TRBV7-8 and TRBJ2-3; D possibly corresponds to TRBD1 (6 bases). The CDR3 has 18 residues. Between the trimmed V and J ends, which lost 6 bases and 0 bases, there was a span of 22 bases. The germline V gene encodes CDR1 SGHVS and CDR2 FQNEAQ. The CDR3 region has the DNA TGTGCCAGCAGATCCCCTGGAGTACAGGGCCCGAGCACAGATACGCAGTATTTT. The encoded protein is CASRSPGVQGPSTDTQYF.

The chain combines TRBV7-9 with TRBJ2-7; D is undetermined. The CDR3 runs to 10 residues. Trimming pared 4 bases from V and 7 bases from J, leaving 5 bases between. Germline lookup yields CDR1 SEHNR and CDR2 FQNEAQ (reference sequence). The CDR3 here is CASSSGEQYF. The CDR3, as DNA: TGTGCCAGCAGCTCCGGAGAGCAGTACTTC.